One sample yielded the 21 T cell receptor beta chains listed below, sequenced in a study of shared clonotypes between healthy human individuals. Generated by immunoSEQ multiplex PCR, the TCRdb table keeps only in-frame clones and is missing some. The top ten clones hold about 12% of a sample with about half a million clones, roughly 80% of them seen once. The sample was PBMCs. These receptor sequences come from a woman aged 35 to 49 in good health. Some clones in this sample may be carry-over from other donors' samples.

V gene TRBV5-1 combines with J gene TRBJ2-3, with a possible D match to TRBD2 (6 bases). The CDR3 length is 14 residues. Germline CDR1 reads SGHRS; CDR2 reads YFSETQ. V lost 2 bases, J lost 3 bases, and 10 bases lay in between. The CDR3 nucleotides read TGCGCCAGCAGCTTCGCCCGGGAGACAGATACGCAGTATTTT. Amino acids: CASSFARETDTQYF.

V is TRBV28 and J is TRBJ2-3; tentative D call: TRBD2 (6 bases). CDR3 length: 13 residues. The germline V gene has CDR1 MDHEN and CDR2 SYDVKM. CDR3 protein: CAWRVIVTDTQYF. The CDR3 DNA reads as TGTGCGTGGAGGGTTATCGTCACAGATACGCAGTATTTT. The entire variable domain, with the rest obtained from reference TRBV28 and TRBJ2-3, is as follows: DVKVTQSSRYLVKRTGEKVFLECVQDMDHENMFWYRQDPGLGLRLIYFSYDVKMKEKGDIPEGYSVSREKKERFSLILESASTNQTSMYLCAWRVIVTDTQYFGPGTRLTVL.

The V and J genes are TRBV6-5 and TRBJ2-7; TRBD1 matches at 11 bases. The CDR3 is 15 amino acids. CDR1 and CDR2 (germline): MNHEY, SVGAGI. V gave up 2 bases and J gave up 6 bases; unmatched junction bases: 6. CDR3 sequence: CASSYEDRGQSEQYF. CDR3 nucleotides: TGTGCCAGCAGTTACGAGGACAGGGGGCAAAGCGAGCAGTACTTC.

The J gene is TRBJ2-3, the V gene TRBV30; D is possibly TRBD2 (5 bases). Germline CDR1 GTSNPN, CDR2 SVGIG (reference sequence). The CDR3 is 14 residues long. The V gene lost 0 bases and the J gene lost 2 bases, with 9 bases spanning the gap. The CDR3 nucleotides read TGTGCCTGGAGTGTAGCGGTGGCCACAGATACGCAGTATTTT. It codes for CAWSVAVATDTQYF.

This clone was picked up a small number of times. The V and J genes are TRBV7-9 and TRBJ1-1; 7 bases fit TRBD1. V lost 5 bases to trimming and J lost 6 bases; unmatched junction nucleotides: 6. Germline V gene data show CDR1 as SEHNR and CDR2 as FQNEAQ (reference sequence). The CDR3 runs to 13 residues. CDR3 sequence reads: CASSDQGGSEAFF. Written as DNA, the CDR3 is TGTGCCAGCAGCGACCAGGGGGGCTCTGAAGCTTTCTTT.

The chain carries TRBV9 and TRBJ2-1; TRBD1 aligns across 7 bases. Trimming at V came to 2 bases and at J to 12 bases, leaving 14 bases not matched to a gene. The germline V gene encodes CDR1 SGDLS and CDR2 YYNGEE. The CDR3 covers 15 residues. The CDR3 DNA reads TGTGCCAGCAGCGTTGCAGGAAACGACAGGGTTGGGCAGTTCTTC. As protein: CASSVAGNDRVGQFF.

The chain links TRBV11-2 to TRBJ2-5, with D unresolved. The V and J ends lost 5 bases and 1 base respectively, with 11 bases between them. The CDR3 totals 14 residues. The V gene's germline CDR1 is SGHAT and CDR2 FQNNGV. The CDR3 sequence: CASSPRSSQETQYF. In nucleotides, the CDR3 is TGTGCCAGCAGCCCCAGGAGCAGCCAAGAGACCCAGTACTTC.

The V call is TRBV11-2, the J call TRBJ2-7; D assignment may be TRBD1 or TRBD2 (5 bases each). V lost 7 bases, J lost 4 bases, and 17 bases lay in between. Germline assignment: CDR1 SGHAT and CDR2 FQNNGV. The length of the CDR3 is 14 residues. The CDR3 bases are TGTGCCAGCAACCCGGCAGGGCGACTATACGAGCAGTACTTC. Translation: CASNPAGRLYEQYF.

The chain links TRBV9 to TRBJ2-3, with 8 bases fitting TRBD2. CDR1 and CDR2 (germline): SGDLS, YYNGEE. The CDR3 extends over 14 amino acids. The V and J ends lost 2 bases and 4 bases, in that order; junction bases with no gene match: 3. This CDR3 is CASSVSGGSDTQYF. DNA of the CDR3: TGTGCCAGCAGCGTGTCGGGAGGGTCAGATACGCAGTATTTT.

The chain combines TRBV30 with TRBJ1-2; no clear D. Deletions cut 2 bases from V and 7 bases from J, with 17 bases between. The CDR3 loop spans 14 amino acids. Germline loops: CDR1 GTSNPN, CDR2 SVGIG (reference sequence). The DNA of the CDR3 is TGTGCCTGGAGTAACCCCCCGGTACACTTTGGCTACACCTTC. Translation gives CAWSNPPVHFGYTF.

The chain recombines TRBV5-5 with TRBJ1-2; a possible D gene is TRBD1 (6 bases). This CDR3 has 15 amino acids. From germline, CDR1 is SGHKS and CDR2 YYEKEE (reference sequence). The germline V and J ends were trimmed by 0 bases and 4 bases, with 13 bases remaining between them. CDR3 region: CASSLEGGSGYGYTF. DNA for the CDR3: TGTGCCAGCAGCTTGGAGGGGGGCTCCGGCTATGGCTACACCTTC.

The V and J genes are TRBV10-3 and TRBJ2-3; TRBD2 agrees at 12 bases. This CDR3 has 15 amino acids. Trimming took 4 bases from V and 5 from J; bases not matched to a gene: 4. In germline, CDR1 is ENHRY, CDR2 SYGVKD. CDR3 sequence: CAISGLAGVEDTQYF. As DNA, the CDR3 is TGTGCCATCAGTGGACTAGCGGGAGTAGAAGATACGCAGTATTTT.

A note on this clone: It is likely a read error: a sequence one base away is far more abundant. The chain is built from TRBV25-1 and TRBJ2-4, with D possibly TRBD2 on 6 matching bases. Per germline, CDR1 MGHDK and CDR2 SYGVNS. This CDR3 contains 17 residues. Written as DNA, the CDR3 is TGTGCCGGCAGTGCTGGGACGGGAGATCTAGCCAAAAACATTCAGTACTTC. It codes for CAGSAGTGDLAKNIQYF.

Details on this clone: A read error may produce the germline difference seen at one junction end. In the same sample, other DNA sequences code for this CDR3. The chain is built from TRBV11-2 and TRBJ2-7, with 9 positions matching TRBD2. The CDR3 covers 16 residues. CDR1 SGHAT and CDR2 FQNNGV come from the germline V gene. CDR3 sequence (DNA): TGCGCCAGCAGCTTAGAGGCTAGCGGGATTTCCTACGAGCAGTACTTC. Translation gives CASSLEASGISYEQYF.

This clone was recorded many times. V and J are TRBV6-1 and TRBJ2-1; possible D gene TRBD2, 6 bases. The germline CDR1 and CDR2 sequences are MNHNS and SASEGT. Trimming removed 6 bases at V and 8 bases at J, with 17 bases between. There are 14 residues in the CDR3. The DNA for the CDR3 is TGTGCCAGCAGGGACAAAGGAGGGCTCGATGAGCAGTTCTTC. Encoded protein: CASRDKGGLDEQFF.

To note about this clone: At the DNA level, this CDR3 is encoded by other sequences in the same sample as well. The genes are TRBV18 and TRBJ2-7; tentative D call: TRBD1 (6 bases). The CDR3 spans 14 residues. Germline CDR1 and CDR2: KGHSH and LQKENI. Trimming removed 1 base at V and 4 bases at J, with 11 bases between. The CDR3 here is CASSPQTGSYEQYF. The CDR3 DNA reads TGTGCCAGCTCACCACAGACAGGTTCGTACGAGCAGTACTTC.

This clone has a handful of counts. The chain's CDR3 is CASSDERPSAQFF. The CDR3 region has the DNA TGTGCCAGCAGTGATGAGCGGCCTTCAGCCCAGTTCTTC. This chain uses TRBV6-1 with TRBJ2-1; D perhaps matches TRBD2 (5 bases). The CDR3 covers 13 residues. Per the germline V gene, CDR1 is MNHNS and CDR2 is SASEGT. V lost 3 bases and J lost 13, with 16 bases in between.

The CDR3 loop reads CASSEGQGSDGYTF. For the CDR3, the DNA is TGTGCCAGCAGTGAAGGACAGGGATCGGATGGCTACACCTTC. The chain has TRBV2 and TRBJ1-2, with 7 positions matching TRBD1. CDR3 length equals 14 residues. Germline CDR1 SNHLY, CDR2 FYNNEI. The junction had 5 bases not matched to a gene; V was cut back by 1 base and J by 6 bases.

The chain links TRBV5-4 to TRBJ2-2; D remains unclear. Per the germline V gene, CDR1 is SGHNT and CDR2 is YYREEE (reference sequence). V lost 3 bases and J 6 bases, leaving 6 bases between the germline ends. This CDR3 is 12 amino acids long. The DNA for the CDR3 is TGTGCCAGCAGCTCGTGGGCCGGGGAGCTGTTTTTT. As protein: CASSSWAGELFF. Full variable domain (outside the CDR3, taken from reference TRBV5-4 and TRBJ2-2): ETGVTQSPTHLIKTRGQQVTLRCSSQSGHNTVSWYQQALGQGPQFIFQYYREEENGRGNFPPRFSGLQFPNYSSELNVNALELDDSALYLCASSSWAGELFFGEGSRLTVL.

The chain joins TRBV7-6 to TRBJ2-7, with 11 positions matching TRBD2. The germline V gene has CDR1 SGHVS and CDR2 FNYEAQ. V shed 6 bases and J 4 bases; nucleotides not matched to a gene: 5. The length of the CDR3 is 14 residues. The CDR3 here is CASSHLAGGYEQYF. For the CDR3, the DNA is TGTGCCAGCAGTCACTTAGCGGGAGGGTACGAGCAGTACTTC.

The rearrangement links TRBV2 to TRBJ2-2; D is unresolved. The germline V gene encodes CDR1 SNHLY and CDR2 FYNNEI. The CDR3 contains 14 residues. The ends were cut back, 7 bases at V and 2 bases at J, with 11 bases in the middle. CDR3 sequence reads: CASMVLKNTGELFF. The CDR3, as DNA: TGTGCCAGCATGGTGCTAAAAAACACCGGGGAGCTGTTTTTT.